These 2 T cell receptor beta chains were all obtained from the same sample, sequenced in a study of blood T cell repertoires in COVID-19. The data were produced by immunoSEQ multiplex PCR, yet TCRdb's version contains in-frame clones alone and is incomplete. The sample has 250,000 to 350,000 clones, around 87% seen once. Material for sequencing was peripheral blood. These receptors all stem from a woman aged 45-65 years who had recovered from COVID-19.

The chain recombines TRBV29-1 with TRBJ2-1; possibly TRBD2 for D (5 bases). The V end lost 3 bases, the J end lost 4 bases, and 16 bases lay between the germline ends. This CDR3 has 15 residues. Germline loops: CDR1 SQVTM, CDR2 ANQGSEA. CDR3 in amino acids: CSVERLGRRYNEQFF. CDR3 sequence (DNA): TGCAGCGTTGAGCGCCTTGGGCGGAGGTACAATGAGCAGTTCTTC.

The chain employs TRBV12-3 or TRBV12-4 and TRBJ1-2, with D tentatively TRBD1 (6 bases). V was trimmed by 7 bases and J by 3 bases, leaving 12 bases between them. The CDR3 contains 13 residues. The CDR3 reads CASTFRGYYGYTF. CDR3 DNA: TGTGCCAGCACCTTCAGGGGATACTATGGCTACACCTTC.